This T cell receptor (beta chain) comes out of a study of CD8 T cells in Susac syndrome. In germline, CDR1 is SGHAT, CDR2 FQNNGV. The CDR3 runs to 14 residues. Trimming at V came to 6 bases and at J to 3 bases, leaving 6 bases not matched to a gene. RNA amounts of about 0.5 to 1 ug underwent reverse transcription with random hexamers. TCRdb re-called the immunoSEQ multiplex PCR reads with MiXCR, one entry per CDR3 protein. The table shows about 140,000 distinct CDR3 sequences, with 95% occurring only once. This clonotype was found once. The genes are TRBV11-2 and TRBJ1-1; 8 nucleotides agree with TRBD1. The material sequenced was CD4+ T cells from PBMCs. The source is a human donor with Susac syndrome. The CDR3, as DNA: TGTGCCAGCAGTCGGGGACAGGCGTACACTGAAGCTTTCTTT. Its protein product is CASSRGQAYTEAFF.